This TCR beta chain came from a study of T cell changes during pregnancy in multiple sclerosis. This table comes from immunoSEQ multiplex PCR, and its TCRdb copy is limited to in-frame clones, with some not included. Of about 69,000 clones in the sample, 75% to 95% were seen once. The CDR3 spans 15 residues. V trimming: 0 bases; J trimming: 5 bases; junction bases outside the gene matches: 6. Germline values: CDR1 SGDLS, CDR2 YYNGEE. The sequencing here drew on CD4+ T cells from peripheral blood mononuclear cells, taken in the third trimester of pregnancy. The chain employs TRBV9 and TRBJ1-2, with 8 bases fitting TRBD1. The TCR was taken from a female donor in good health, enrolled as a control in a pregnancy study. CDR3 sequence reads: CASSVVGTGSYGYTF. CDR3 nucleotides: TGTGCCAGCAGCGTAGTGGGGACAGGATCATATGGCTACACCTTC.